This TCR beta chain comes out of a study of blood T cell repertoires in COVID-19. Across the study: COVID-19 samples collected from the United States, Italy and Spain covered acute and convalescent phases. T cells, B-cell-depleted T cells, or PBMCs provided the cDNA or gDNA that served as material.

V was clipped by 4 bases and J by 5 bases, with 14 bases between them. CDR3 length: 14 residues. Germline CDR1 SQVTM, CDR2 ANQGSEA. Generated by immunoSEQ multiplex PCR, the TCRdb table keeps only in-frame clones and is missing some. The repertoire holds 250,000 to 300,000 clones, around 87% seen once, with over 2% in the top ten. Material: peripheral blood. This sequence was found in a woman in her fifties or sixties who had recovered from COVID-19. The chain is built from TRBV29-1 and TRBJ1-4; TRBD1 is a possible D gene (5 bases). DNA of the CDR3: TGCAGCGTTGGGGGGGTCGGACGGAATGAAAAACTGTTTTTT. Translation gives CSVGGVGRNEKLFF.